These 32 T cell receptor beta chains share one sample of origin, sequenced in a study of neurological immune-mediated disorders (dated by TCRdb to the late 2010s). The library was produced with 5' RACE. Sequencing relied on an Illumina HiSeq 2500. In TCRdb, the public reads were trimmed at Q25 with fastp and aligned with MiXCR, with productive beta chains retained. Rows are combined by CDR3 protein, so each entry shows the most common genes and DNA. The table for this sample lists about 90,000 distinct CDR3 sequences; roughly 13% of them were counted only once. Jointly, the top ten make up approximately 5% of the sample. The time point tag for this specimen amounts to: longitudinal time-point 2. The sequencing sample was made of PBMCs. Every receptor here comes from a female donor with HTLV-1-associated myelopathy (HAM/TSP).

This chain connects TRBV5-1 to TRBJ2-3; 9 bases fit TRBD1. The CDR3 covers 15 residues. Germline V gene lookup returns CDR1 SGHRS and CDR2 YFSETQ. V lost 4 bases, J lost 5 bases, and 8 bases stayed unmatched. The CDR3 DNA sequence: TGCGCCAGCAGCCAAGGACAGGGGCCGAGAGATACGCAGTATTTT. This gives the protein CASSQGQGPRDTQYF. Based on the CDR3 plus reference TRBV5-1 and TRBJ2-3, the full variable domain is KAGVTQTPRYLIKTRGQQVTLSCSPISGHRSVSWYQQTPGQGLQFLFEYFSETQRNKGNFPGRFSGRQFSNSRSEMNVSTLELGDSALYLCASSQGQGPRDTQYFGPGTRLTVL.

About this clonotype itself: This may be a read error, as it is one base from a much larger clone. J is TRBJ2-5 and V is TRBV9; 8 bases are a match to TRBD1. CDR1 is SGDLS, CDR2 YYNGEE, per germline. The CDR3 runs to 14 residues. The CDR3 reads CASSPRTGTETKYF. The CDR3 nucleotides read TGTGCCAGCAGCCCGCGGACAGGGACGGAGACCAAGTACTTC. Filled out from reference TRBV9 and TRBJ2-5, the complete variable domain reads DSGVTQTPKHLITATGQRVTLRCSPRSGDLSVYWYQQSLDQGLQFLIQYYNGEERAKGNILERFSAQQFPDLHSELNLSSLELGDSALYFCASSPRTGTETKYFGPGTRLLVL.

This clonotype was observed at least ten times. The chain carries TRBV20-1 and TRBJ2-5; tentative D call: TRBD1 (5 bases). Germline assignment: CDR1 DFQATT and CDR2 SNEGSKA (reference sequence). CDR3 length: 13 amino acids. Trimming cost V 2 bases and J 0 bases, with 7 bases left between them. CDR3: CSARPGYQETQYF. Written as DNA, the CDR3 is TGCAGTGCTAGACCAGGGTACCAAGAGACCCAGTACTTC.

This clonotype has ten or more counts. This chain links TRBV20-1 with TRBJ2-3; 9 bases are shared with TRBD2. The CDR3 totals 15 residues. Germline trimming cut 0 bases from V and 4 bases from J; bases unmatched to any gene: 5. Germline-derived CDR1 and CDR2 are DFQATT and SNEGSKA (reference sequence). The CDR3 here is CSARDLGGGADTQYF. CDR3 sequence (DNA): TGCAGTGCTAGAGATCTAGGCGGGGGGGCAGATACGCAGTATTTT.

This clonotype appeared many times. The chain joins TRBV11-2 to TRBJ2-3, with a weak D call TRBD1 (6 bases). Germline CDR1 is SGHAT and CDR2 is FQNNGV. V was shortened by 5 bases and J by 0 bases, with 12 bases between the two germline ends. The CDR3 runs to 15 residues. CDR3 amino acids: CASSPGTTSTDTQYF. The CDR3 region has the DNA TGTGCCAGCAGCCCTGGGACAACGAGCACAGATACGCAGTATTTT.

This clonotype has a count of ten or more. The chain is built from TRBV28 and TRBJ2-5, with 12 nucleotides matching TRBD2. The trim removed 4 bases at V and 9 bases at J, leaving 15 bases unmatched. The CDR3 loop spans 17 amino acids. CDR1 MDHEN and CDR2 SYDVKM come from the germline V gene. The CDR3 nucleotides are TGTGCCAGCAGTTCTCCTGCTAGCGGGGGGGCCTGGGGGGCCCAGTACTTC. Translating gives CASSSPASGGAWGAQYF.

This clonotype was detected ten times or more. The V call is TRBV11-3, the J call TRBJ2-1; D uncertain. This CDR3 is 13 amino acids long. The V gene lost 4 bases and the J gene lost 3 bases, with 7 bases spanning the gap. Looked up from germline, CDR1 is SGHNT and CDR2 is YENEEA. The CDR3 reads CASSSRDYNEQFF. In DNA form, the CDR3 reads TGTGCCAGCAGCTCTAGGGACTACAATGAGCAGTTCTTC.

This clonotype was counted at least ten times. The CDR3 coding sequence is TGTGCCAGCAGTCCCTCTAGCGGGGGCTCCTACAATGAGCAGTTCTTC. Residues: CASSPSSGGSYNEQFF. The gene calls are TRBV6-6 and TRBJ2-1; 10 nucleotides align to TRBD2. The trim removed 5 bases at V and 0 bases at J, leaving 4 bases unmatched. The CDR3 has 16 residues. Germline loops: CDR1 MNHNY, CDR2 SVGAGI (reference sequence).

Many counts were recorded for this clonotype. Sequence at one end of the junction differs from germline and may be a read error. The rearrangement uses TRBV7-9 and TRBJ2-1, with 11 bases lining up with TRBD2. Germline V gene data show CDR1 as SEHNR and CDR2 as FQNEAQ (reference sequence). The CDR3 has 14 amino acids. The CDR3 region is CASSLVATSGVRLF. The DNA for the CDR3 is TGTGCCAGCAGCTTAGTCGCGACTAGCGGGGTCCGGCTCTTC.

This clonotype was counted ten times or more. This sequence joins TRBV20-1 and TRBJ2-1; D could derive from TRBD1 or TRBD2 (5 bases each). The CDR3 sequence is 13 residues long. Germline loops: CDR1 DFQATT, CDR2 SNEGSKA (reference sequence). The CDR3 sequence is CRAGRNNYNEQFF. The CDR3 coding sequence is TGCAGGGCAGGGAGAAACAACTACAATGAGCAGTTCTTC.

This clonotype has at least ten counts. As DNA, the CDR3 is TGCGCCAGCAGCTTGGGGACAGGGGATAATGAGCAGTTCTTC. Translated: CASSLGTGDNEQFF. The V gene is TRBV5-1, the J gene TRBJ2-1, with 9 positions matching TRBD1. V gave up 0 bases and J gave up 7 bases; unmatched junction bases: 2. CDR3 length: 14 amino acids. Germline V CDR1 and CDR2: SGHRS, YFSETQ.

This clonotype was recorded at least ten times. The chain carries TRBV9 and TRBJ2-1, with a possible D match to TRBD1 (6 bases). Trimming stripped 0 bases from V and 2 bases from J, with 9 bases between. CDR3 length: 15 residues. In germline, CDR1 is SGDLS, CDR2 YYNGEE. CDR3 protein: CASSVEDRAYNEQFF. The CDR3 nucleotides are TGTGCCAGCAGCGTAGAGGACAGAGCCTACAATGAGCAGTTCTTC.

This clonotype appeared once. The rearrangement links TRBV27 to TRBJ1-1; no firm D call. Trimming removed 4 bases at V and 1 base at J, with 7 bases between. Germline CDR1 reads MNHEY; CDR2 reads SMNVEV (reference sequence). The CDR3 covers 13 residues. For the CDR3, the DNA is TGTGCCAGCAGTTATGACCGGAACACTGAAGCTTTCTTT. Its protein is CASSYDRNTEAFF.

This clonotype is labeled medium-sized. This chain uses TRBV9 with TRBJ2-5; D remains unclear. This CDR3 contains 13 residues. Trimming left V 3 bases short and J 5 bases short, with 11 bases between. Germline CDR1 reads SGDLS; CDR2 reads YYNGEE. The CDR3 protein is CASSAGPVETQYF. The CDR3 nucleotides are TGTGCCAGCAGCGCTGGGCCCGTGGAGACCCAGTACTTC. Supplemented by reference TRBV9 and TRBJ2-5, the full variable domain reads DSGVTQTPKHLITATGQRVTLRCSPRSGDLSVYWYQQSLDQGLQFLIQYYNGEERAKGNILERFSAQQFPDLHSELNLSSLELGDSALYFCASSAGPVETQYFGPGTRLLVL.

The sample holds many counts of this clonotype. V usage is TRBV12-3 or TRBV12-4 and J usage is TRBJ2-2; D gene ambiguous. Trimming took 6 bases from V and 0 from J, leaving 11 bases between them. The CDR3 is made up of 15 amino acids. CDR3 in amino acids: CASRGRPANTGELFF. The CDR3 DNA is TGTGCCAGCAGAGGCAGACCCGCGAACACCGGGGAGCTGTTTTTT.

This clonotype was recorded many times. The chain carries TRBV9 and TRBJ2-1; the match to TRBD2 covers 8 bases. The ends lost 4 bases at V and 4 bases at J; junction bases unmatched: 7. The CDR3 is made up of 15 amino acids. Looked up from germline, CDR1 is SGDLS and CDR2 is YYNGEE. Here the CDR3 DNA reads TGTGCCAGCAGCTTCAGCGGGGGCCCTTACAATGAGCAGTTCTTC. Translating it yields CASSFSGGPYNEQFF.

This clonotype was seen repeatedly, ten times or more. The chain joins TRBV28 to TRBJ1-1; D may be TRBD1 (5 bases). Trimming pared 5 bases from V and 3 bases from J, leaving 16 bases between. Germline CDR1 and CDR2: MDHEN and SYDVKM. The CDR3 has 15 amino acids. The CDR3 coding sequence is TGTGCCAGCAGTCCCCGCGGACAACATCACACTGAAGCTTTCTTT. Protein product: CASSPRGQHHTEAFF.

This clonotype showed up many times. The V call is TRBV6-6, the J call TRBJ2-7, with a tentative D call TRBD1 (5 bases). Trimming removed 10 bases from V and 2 bases from J, with 15 bases in between. CDR1 is MNHNY, CDR2 SVGAGI, per germline (reference sequence). The CDR3 sequence is 13 residues long. DNA of the CDR3: TGTGCCACCTCACGACTGGGGCCCTACGAGCAGTACTTC. It is translated as CATSRLGPYEQYF.

Comment on this clonotype: It may be a read error: a sequence one base away is much more abundant. The V gene is TRBV20-1, the J gene TRBJ2-1, with 13 bases matching TRBD2. The CDR3 extends over 17 amino acids. CDR1 and CDR2 (germline): DFQATT, SNEGSKA (reference sequence). The CDR3 reads CNARQKLLAGGLNEQFF. CDR3 nucleotide sequence: TGCAATGCTAGACAAAAGCTACTAGCGGGGGGGCTCAATGAGCAGTTCTTC.

This clonotype was recorded many times. The chain carries TRBV7-9 and TRBJ2-5; TRBD2 agrees at 8 bases. This CDR3 has 15 amino acids. Germline values: CDR1 SEHNR, CDR2 FQNEAQ (reference sequence). The J segment lost 4 bases and the V segment lost 0 bases, leaving 4 bases of the junction unmatched. This CDR3 reads CASSLALAGGETQYF. CDR3 DNA sequence: TGTGCCAGCAGCTTAGCCTTGGCGGGGGGAGAGACCCAGTACTTC.

This clonotype was picked up many times. J is TRBJ2-1 and V is TRBV11-2; 8 bases align to TRBD2. Germline V gene data show CDR1 as SGHAT and CDR2 as FQNNGV. Trimming took 5 bases from V and 4 from J; bases not matched to a gene: 10. CDR3 length equals 16 residues. The CDR3 spells CASSPSGGALYNEQFF. In DNA form, the CDR3 reads TGTGCCAGCAGCCCCAGCGGGGGCGCCCTTTACAATGAGCAGTTCTTC.

Ten or more counts support this clonotype. The chain couples TRBV29-1 to TRBJ2-7, with D perhaps TRBD1 or TRBD2 (5 bases each). The ends were cut back, 7 bases at V and 7 bases at J, with 17 bases in the middle. Germline CDR1 and CDR2: SQVTM and ANQGSEA. This CDR3 region has 12 residues. CDR3 in amino acids: CSAGPILGEQYF. The CDR3 nucleotides are TGCAGCGCGGGACCGATACTTGGGGAGCAGTACTTC.

This clonotype was counted at least ten times. This rearrangement joins TRBV12-3 or TRBV12-4 to TRBJ2-3; 10 bases fit TRBD2. The CDR3 length is 16 residues. V was pared by 6 bases and J by 6 bases, with 12 bases of the junction left unmatched. The CDR3 region has the DNA TGTGCCAGCAGCTTGATCCAGCGGGAGGGCAGGGATACGCAGTATTTT. Translation: CASSLIQREGRDTQYF.

This clonotype was detected many times. This chain uses TRBV5-1 with TRBJ2-2; weak D call: TRBD2 (7 bases). This CDR3 spans 16 amino acids. The germline V and J ends were trimmed by 1 base and 1 base, with 11 bases remaining between them. Per germline, CDR1 SGHRS and CDR2 YFSETQ. As DNA, the CDR3 is TGCGCCAGCAGCTTGAGGGGGGGACAGAACACCGGGGAGCTGTTTTTT. It is translated as CASSLRGGQNTGELFF.

With respect to this clonotype: A much larger clone is a single base away; this may be a read error. The chain uses TRBV6-5 and TRBJ2-3, with D tentatively TRBD1 or TRBD2 (5 bases each). The CDR3 totals 13 residues. Germline-derived CDR1 and CDR2 are MNHEY and SVGAGI. Between the trimmed V and J ends, which lost 6 bases and 3 bases, there was a span of 10 bases. The DNA for the CDR3 is TGTGCCAGCAGGGGAGCAGGGACAGATACGCAGTATTTT. It encodes CASRGAGTDTQYF.

At least ten counts were recorded for this clonotype. The gene calls are TRBV5-1 and TRBJ2-7; D remains ambiguous. V gave up 0 bases and J gave up 3 bases, with 10 bases separating them. This CDR3 comprises 14 residues. The germline gives CDR1 SGHRS, CDR2 YFSETQ. DNA for the CDR3: TGCGCCAGCAGCTTGGTTGGCGGTAGCTACGAGCAGTACTTC. The encoded protein is CASSLVGGSYEQYF.

This clonotype has just a few counts. The V gene is TRBV19, the J gene TRBJ2-1; 9 positions match TRBD1. V shed 6 bases and J 12 bases; nucleotides not matched to a gene: 9. Germline CDR1 is LNHDA and CDR2 is SQIVND (reference sequence). This CDR3 is 13 amino acids long. The CDR3 protein is CASSSRQGGRQFF. The CDR3 coding sequence is TGTGCCAGTAGCAGCCGACAGGGGGGAAGGCAGTTCTTC.

This clonotype was observed at least ten times. CDR3 nucleotides: TGTGCCAGCAGCTCCCCGCACCTAGCGGGGGGGCTCCTTGGGAGCACAGATACGCAGTATTTT. This gives the protein CASSSPHLAGGLLGSTDTQYF. This rearrangement joins TRBV7-8 to TRBJ2-3; 12 positions agree with TRBD2. CDR1 is SGHVS, CDR2 FQNEAQ, per germline. Unmatched junction bases numbered 17, after V lost 4 bases and J lost 0 bases. The CDR3 is 21 residues long.

This clonotype has a count of ten or more. The chain employs TRBV6-1 and TRBJ2-7, with 7 bases aligning to TRBD1. Germline trimming cut 3 bases from V and 0 bases from J; bases unmatched to any gene: 5. The CDR3 has 15 amino acids. Looked up from germline, CDR1 is MNHNS and CDR2 is SASEGT. CDR3 loop: CASSDHRGSSYEQYF. Written as DNA, the CDR3 is TGTGCCAGCAGTGACCACAGGGGCAGCTCCTACGAGCAGTACTTC.

V is TRBV7-7 and J is TRBJ2-3, with D possibly matching TRBD1 (5 bases). Germline V CDR1 and CDR2: SSHAT, FNYEAQ (reference sequence). With 5 bases removed from V and 5 bases from J, the gap between germline ends came to 11 bases. The CDR3 extends over 13 amino acids. The CDR3 DNA follows: TGTGCCAGCAGCCGAGACAGAAAAGATACGCAGTATTTT. It specifies CASSRDRKDTQYF.

The chain combines TRBV10-3 with TRBJ2-1, with unresolved D. V lost 0 bases to trimming and J lost 8 bases, with 5 bases between them. This CDR3 has 12 amino acids. The germline CDR1 and CDR2 sequences are ENHRY and SYGVKD. The DNA for the CDR3 is TGTGCCATCAGTGAGTCGTCCGATGAGCAGTTCTTC. Amino acids: CAISESSDEQFF.

V usage is TRBV20-1 and J usage is TRBJ1-5; 7 nucleotides line up with TRBD1. CDR3 length: 14 amino acids. V lost 3 bases to trimming and J lost 2 bases; unmatched junction nucleotides: 4. Germline assignment: CDR1 DFQATT and CDR2 SNEGSKA (reference sequence). The CDR3 protein is CSASEGAGNQPQHF. The DNA of the CDR3 is TGCAGTGCTAGTGAGGGGGCTGGCAATCAGCCCCAGCATTTT.